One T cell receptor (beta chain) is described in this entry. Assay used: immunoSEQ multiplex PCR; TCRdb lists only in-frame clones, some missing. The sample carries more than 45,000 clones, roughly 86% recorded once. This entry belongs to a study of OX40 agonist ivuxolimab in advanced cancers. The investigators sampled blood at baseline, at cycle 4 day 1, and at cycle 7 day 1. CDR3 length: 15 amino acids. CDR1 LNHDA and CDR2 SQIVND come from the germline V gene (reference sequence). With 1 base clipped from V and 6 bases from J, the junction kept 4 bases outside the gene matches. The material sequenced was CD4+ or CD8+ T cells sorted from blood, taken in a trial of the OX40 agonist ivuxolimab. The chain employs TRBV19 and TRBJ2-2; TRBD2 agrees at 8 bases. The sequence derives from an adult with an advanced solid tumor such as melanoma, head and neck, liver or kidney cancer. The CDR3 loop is CASSIGTGGAGELFF. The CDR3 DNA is TGTGCCAGTAGTATAGGGACGGGAGGGGCCGGGGAGCTGTTTTTT.